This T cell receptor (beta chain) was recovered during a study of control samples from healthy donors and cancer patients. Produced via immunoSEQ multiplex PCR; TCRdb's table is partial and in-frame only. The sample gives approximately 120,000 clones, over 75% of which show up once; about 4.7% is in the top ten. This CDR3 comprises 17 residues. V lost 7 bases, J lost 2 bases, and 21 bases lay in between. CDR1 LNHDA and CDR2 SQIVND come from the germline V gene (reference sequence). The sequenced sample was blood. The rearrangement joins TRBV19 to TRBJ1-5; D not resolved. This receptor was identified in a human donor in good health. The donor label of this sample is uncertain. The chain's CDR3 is CASTPGISGDGNQPQHF. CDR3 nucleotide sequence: TGTGCCAGTACCCCCGGTATAAGCGGGGATGGCAATCAGCCCCAGCATTTT.